Listed below are T cell receptor beta chains from one sample, sequenced in a study of early T cells in non-severe SARS-CoV-2 infection. One entry per CDR3 protein results from TCRdb running MiXCR on the 5' RACE reads. The table has under 85,000 distinct CDR3 sequences, around 5% seen once. The sequencing here drew on whole blood, taken at baseline. The receptors stem from an adult who was a healthcare worker with PCR-confirmed SARS-CoV-2 infection or an uninfected control (not recorded which). The CDR3 runs from the conserved cysteine through the conserved F or W. D genes are given only for firm matches. Where a row states a size, it is once, few, many or the class of an expanded clone; other rows omit it.

>.|TRBJ1-6|.|TRBV12-3/TRBV12-4
TGTGCCAGCAGCTCCGATCTAAACATAGTACCCCTCCACTTT
CASSSDLNIVPLHF
>many|TRBJ1-2|.|TRBV9
TGTGCCAGCAGCGATGACATTTACTATGGCTACACCTTC
CASSDDIYYGYTF
>many|TRBJ2-1|.|TRBV29-1
TGCAGCGTCGCCCGCAGGGTGGGGCAGGATGAGCAGTTCTTC
CSVARRVGQDEQFF
>many|TRBJ2-3|.|TRBV27
TGTGCCAGCAGTGTCGCAGGCACAGATACGCAGTATTTT
CASSVAGTDTQYF
>many|TRBJ2-7|.|TRBV28
TGTGCCAGCACCCTTGGGGGCCTCTACGAGCAGTACTTC
CASTLGGLYEQYF
>.|TRBJ2-7|TRBD2|TRBV29-1
TGCAGCGTTAGGGCGGGAGGCTACGAGCAGTACTTC
CSVRAGGYEQYF
>many|TRBJ1-5|.|TRBV28
TGTGCCAGCAGTTTTGGCCAGACGGGGCAGCCCCAGCATTTT
CASSFGQTGQPQHF
>few|TRBJ1-2|.|TRBV20-1
TGCAGTGCTAGTGGAGGGCCGGGGAGCTATGGCTACACCTTC
CSASGGPGSYGYTF
>.|TRBJ2-7|TRBD1|TRBV14
TGTGCCAGCAGCCAAGGGGGACAGGCAACCTACGAGCAGTACTTC
CASSQGGQATYEQYF
>many|TRBJ1-6|.|TRBV20-1
TGCAGTGCTAGAGAACCCCCCTCGGCAGGCTTGCCCTCCTATAATTCACCCCTCCACTTT
CSAREPPSAGLPSYNSPLHF
>many|TRBJ1-1|.|TRBV29-1
TGCAGCGTTGTCGGGCGGCACATGAACACTGAAGCTTTCTTT
CSVVGRHMNTEAFF
>many|TRBJ1-2|TRBD1|TRBV28
TGTGTAGGGGGCACTAACTATGGCTACACCTTC
CVGGTNYGYTF
>few|TRBJ1-1|TRBD1|TRBV3-1
TGTGCCAGCAGCCAGGATACTCGACAGGGGGCAGGCGCTTTCTTT
CASSQDTRQGAGAFF
>few|TRBJ1-2|.|TRBV5-1
TGCGCCAGCGGGCGCGGGACCGATGGTTACTATGGCTACACCTTC
CASGRGTDGYYGYTF
>.|TRBJ2-5|.|TRBV3-2
TGTGCCAGCAGCCAAGAGTGGCTAGCGGGGCCAACACAAGAGACCCAGTACTTC
CASSQEWLAGPTQETQYF